The 8 T cell receptor beta chains listed next were all sequenced from one sample in a study of CD8 T cells in ankylosing spondylitis. Findings and caveats of the study: Ankylosing spondylitis blood seemed to carry a telltale TCR beta motif made of about 8 highly homologous variants.

MiXCR was run by TCRdb on the 5' RACE reads, yielding one entry per CDR3 protein. The sample has about 460,000 distinct CDR3 sequences; over 4% are singletons. Their cognate antigens are unknown. The sample comprised blood, either unsorted or a sorted T cell fraction (not recorded which). These receptors were obtained from a male donor with ankylosing spondylitis.

At least ten counts were recorded for this clonotype. The chain is built from TRBV12-3 or TRBV12-4 and TRBJ2-3; 10 positions agree with TRBD2. The J segment lost 3 bases and the V segment lost 0 bases, leaving 6 bases of the junction unmatched. The CDR3 is 17 amino acids. The CDR3: CASSLAVAGGGTDTQYF. In nucleotides, the CDR3 is TGTGCCAGCAGTTTAGCGGTAGCGGGGGGCGGTACAGATACGCAGTATTTT.

Only a few counts were recorded for this clonotype. DNA for the CDR3: TGCGCCAGCAGCTTGGACAGGGGGCATGCCTACGAGCAGTACTTC. Translating it yields CASSLDRGHAYEQYF. J is TRBJ2-7 and V is TRBV5-1, with 9 bases fitting TRBD1. This CDR3 has 15 amino acids. Germline V gene data show CDR1 as SGHRS and CDR2 as YFSETQ. Trimming removed 0 bases from V and 2 bases from J; junction bases left unmatched: 3.

There are many counts of this clonotype. The V gene is TRBV20-1, the J gene TRBJ2-7; D uncertain. This CDR3 has 12 residues. Per germline, CDR1 DFQATT and CDR2 SNEGSKA (reference sequence). V was shortened by 3 bases and J by 3 bases, with 9 bases between the two germline ends. The CDR3 DNA sequence: TGCAGTGCTAGCCTACCGTTCTACGAGCAGTACTTC. This encodes CSASLPFYEQYF.

The sample holds many counts of this clonotype. The rearrangement joins TRBV29-1 to TRBJ1-2; the D is unclear. This CDR3 is built from 15 residues. V was shortened by 6 bases and J by 6 bases, with 23 bases between the two germline ends. Looked up from germline, CDR1 is SQVTM and CDR2 is ANQGSEA. As DNA, the CDR3 is TGCAGCGTGCAACCCAGATTCGCCGATGTTCATGGCTACACCTTC. It translates to CSVQPRFADVHGYTF.

Many counts were recorded for this clonotype. The CDR3 sequence: CASSPRGRAREIPEAFF. CDR3 coding DNA: TGTGCCAGCAGCCCTAGGGGGAGGGCGAGGGAGATTCCTGAAGCTTTCTTT. The V gene is TRBV7-8, the J gene TRBJ1-1, with D possibly matching TRBD1 (6 bases). V was cut by 5 bases and J by 6 bases, with 25 bases left in between. Germline loops: CDR1 SGHVS, CDR2 FQNEAQ. The CDR3 loop spans 17 amino acids.

This clonotype was seen ten or more times. This rearrangement joins TRBV12-3 or TRBV12-4 to TRBJ1-3; no firm D call. Trimming stripped 6 bases from V and 6 bases from J, with 6 bases between. This CDR3 has 11 amino acids. CDR3 in DNA: TGTGCCAGCAGGCGACTAAACACCATATATTTT. It encodes CASRRLNTIYF.

This clonotype was picked up many times. The rearrangement links TRBV13 to TRBJ2-5; no clear D gene. Germline CDR1 PRHDT, CDR2 FYEKMQ (reference sequence). CDR3 length: 12 amino acids. Trimming left V 4 bases short and J 4 bases short, with 7 bases between. The CDR3 coding sequence is TGTGCCAGCAGCTCCGAAGGAGAGACCCAGTACTTC. Its translation is CASSSEGETQYF.

This clonotype was recorded at least ten times. The genes are TRBV5-5 and TRBJ2-7, with D tentatively TRBD1 (6 bases). The CDR3 consists of 15 residues. Germline V gives CDR1 SGHKS, CDR2 YYEKEE (reference sequence). Trimming pared 0 bases from V and 2 bases from J, leaving 12 bases between. The CDR3 DNA follows: TGTGCCAGCAGCTTGGGGCAGGGGATAACCTACGAGCAGTACTTC. Translation gives CASSLGQGITYEQYF.